These 28 T cell receptor beta chains came from one sample sequenced in a study of T-cell memory formation after mild COVID-19. TCRdb ran MiXCR on the 5' RACE reads and lists one entry per CDR3 protein. The data contain roughly 80,000 distinct CDR3 sequences, approximately 14% of them singletons. The material sequenced was PBMCs or a T cell subset sorted from them (not recorded which). The receptors were sampled from an adult woman who had mild COVID-19 (a few samples of this study predate the infection). Cell type and time point are not known.

The chain combines TRBV21-1 with TRBJ1-1; TRBD1, the table's D call, lacks a check against the DNA. TRBV21-1 is classified as a pseudogene. The CDR3 runs 14 residues. The CDR3, as DNA: TGTGCCAGCAGCAAGACGGGGGACCCCACTGAAGCTTTCTTT. Translation gives CASSKTGDPTEAFF.

This clonotype occurred many times. The chain couples TRBV5-1 to TRBJ2-4, with D maybe TRBD2 (5 bases). In germline, CDR1 is SGHRS, CDR2 YFSETQ. The CDR3 length is 17 residues. V lost 4 bases and J 0 bases, leaving 17 bases between the germline ends. CDR3 amino acids: CASSDRGSTEAKNIQYF. In DNA form, the CDR3 reads TGCGCCAGCAGCGACCGAGGGTCAACAGAAGCCAAAAACATTCAGTACTTC. Full variable domain (missing parts from reference TRBV5-1 and TRBJ2-4): KAGVTQTPRYLIKTRGQQVTLSCSPISGHRSVSWYQQTPGQGLQFLFEYFSETQRNKGNFPGRFSGRQFSNSRSEMNVSTLELGDSALYLCASSDRGSTEAKNIQYFGAGTRLSVL.

The rearrangement uses TRBV7-8 and TRBJ2-3, with D perhaps TRBD1 (7 bases). CDR1 and CDR2 from the germline V gene are SGHVS and FQNEAQ. The CDR3 runs 16 residues. Trimming took off 1 base at V and 4 bases at J, with 15 bases between the two ends. CDR3 region: CASSLGASRGADTQYF. The CDR3 region has the DNA TGTGCCAGCAGCTTAGGGGCTAGCAGGGGGGCAGATACGCAGTATTTT.

This clonotype was seen more than once but under ten times. A read error may account for a junction end that differs from germline. This chain links TRBV7-7 with TRBJ2-1; a possible D gene is TRBD2 (6 bases). This CDR3 is built from 16 residues. From germline, CDR1 is SSHAT and CDR2 FNYEAQ (reference sequence). DNA for the CDR3: TGTGCTAGCAGCTTAGCGGACGAGGGGCCCTACAATGAGCAGTTCTTC. This gives the protein CASSLADEGPYNEQFF.

This chain links TRBV24-1 with TRBJ1-5; D not resolved. CDR3 length equals 13 residues. Germline V gene data show CDR1 as KGHDR and CDR2 as SFDVKD. Trimming took off 2 bases at V and 6 bases at J, with 7 bases between the two ends. The CDR3 here is CATSDSVGQPQHF. DNA for the CDR3: TGTGCCACCAGTGATTCGGTCGGTCAGCCCCAGCATTTT.

This clonotype was recorded a few times. DNA of the CDR3: TGTGCCAGCAGTTTTACTAGCGAGTCCTACGAGCAGTACTTC. Protein: CASSFTSESYEQYF. The genes are TRBV12-3 or TRBV12-4 and TRBJ2-7; 7 positions agree with TRBD2. The CDR3 covers 14 residues. V lost 3 bases to trimming and J lost 1 base; unmatched junction nucleotides: 3.

The chain recombines TRBV20-1 with TRBJ1-1; D may be TRBD1 (5 bases). The CDR3 sequence is 15 residues long. V dropped 3 bases and J dropped 3 bases, with 17 bases sitting between them. CDR1 and CDR2 from the germline V gene are DFQATT and SNEGSKA (reference sequence). This CDR3 is CSASSVRGLDTEAFF. In DNA form, the CDR3 reads TGCAGTGCTAGCTCCGTGAGGGGTTTGGACACTGAAGCTTTCTTT.

This clonotype turned up a few times. The genes are TRBV12-3 or TRBV12-4 and TRBJ2-1, with D uncertain. The ends were cut back, 6 bases at V and 3 bases at J, with 15 bases in the middle. The CDR3 length is 15 residues. The CDR3 sequence is CASRPSVILYNEQFF. CDR3 sequence (DNA): TGTGCCAGCAGGCCGAGCGTAATCCTCTACAATGAGCAGTTCTTC.

This clonotype has only a few counts. The genes are TRBV30 and TRBJ2-3; D is unresolved. Deletions cut 0 bases from V and 3 bases from J, with 10 bases between. Germline loops: CDR1 GTSNPN, CDR2 SVGIG (reference sequence). The CDR3 has 14 residues. The CDR3 loop reads CAWSVRGITDTQYF. For the CDR3, the DNA is TGTGCCTGGAGTGTACGTGGAATAACAGATACGCAGTATTTT.

CDR3 nucleotide sequence: TGTGCCAGCAGCTTTACCATTCCGACAGGACAGAACACTGAAGCTTTCTTT. Amino acid sequence: CASSFTIPTGQNTEAFF. V usage is TRBV7-9 and J usage is TRBJ1-1; possible D gene TRBD1, 6 bases. The germline gives CDR1 SEHNR, CDR2 FQNEAQ (reference sequence). The length of the CDR3 is 17 residues. The V end lost 3 bases, the J end lost 1 base, and 18 bases lay between the germline ends.

The sample holds a few counts of this clonotype. The rearrangement uses TRBV30 and TRBJ2-2; TRBD2 might be the D (6 bases). The CDR3 is 13 amino acids. Per germline, CDR1 GTSNPN and CDR2 SVGIG (reference sequence). V dropped 7 bases and J dropped 1 base, with 10 bases sitting between them. The CDR3 DNA is TGTGCCTCTTTAGCGGAGAACACCGGGGAGCTGTTTTTT. This encodes CASLAENTGELFF.

The table lists this clonotype with a few counts. V is TRBV27 and J is TRBJ2-7; 7 bases are shared with TRBD1. Germline CDR1 reads MNHEY; CDR2 reads SMNVEV (reference sequence). The CDR3 has 16 amino acids. After removal of 5 bases from V and 0 bases from J, the junction contained 10 bases not matched to a gene. CDR3 in amino acids: CASSGGQAYSSYEQYF. The CDR3 DNA follows: TGTGCCAGCAGTGGAGGACAGGCCTACTCCTCCTACGAGCAGTACTTC.

The chain employs TRBV27 and TRBJ2-7, with 8 bases matching TRBD1. There are 14 residues in the CDR3. In germline, CDR1 is MNHEY, CDR2 SMNVEV (reference sequence). With V trimmed by 4 bases and J by 2 bases, 4 bases remained unmatched. In DNA, the CDR3 is TGTGCCAGCAGTTCTGGACAGGGAGCCTACGAGCAGTACTTC. It yields the protein CASSSGQGAYEQYF.

The V gene is TRBV7-2, the J gene TRBJ2-1, with 7 positions matching TRBD2. The CDR3 has 16 residues. In germline, CDR1 is SGHTA, CDR2 FQGNSA. After removal of 1 base from V and 4 bases from J, the junction contained 7 bases not matched to a gene. The CDR3 loop reads CASSLGRERNYNEQFF. CDR3 coding DNA: TGTGCCAGCAGCTTAGGGCGGGAGCGGAATTACAATGAGCAGTTCTTC.

The chain carries TRBV7-6 and TRBJ2-1; D uncertain. Germline CDR1 SGHVS, CDR2 FNYEAQ. V was clipped by 4 bases and J by 0 bases, with 16 bases between them. The CDR3 sequence is 17 residues long. The DNA of the CDR3 is TGTGCCAGCAGCTCACGGATGTCTTCCAGCTCCTACAATGAGCAGTTCTTC. It is translated as CASSSRMSSSSYNEQFF. The variable domain in full, completed from reference TRBV7-6 and TRBJ2-1, reads GAGVSQSPRYKVTKRGQDVALRCDPISGHVSLYWYRQALGQGPEFLTYFNYEAQQDKSGLPNDRFSAERPEGSISTLTIQRTEQRDSAMYRCASSSRMSSSSYNEQFFGPGTRLTVL.

The chain is built from TRBV6-6 and TRBJ2-3; 10 bases are a match to TRBD2. Germline V CDR1 and CDR2: MNHNY, SVGAGI (reference sequence). J was trimmed by 3 bases and V by 10 bases; bases with no gene match: 10. This CDR3 contains 15 residues. Here the CDR3 reads CAISSGRLRTDTQYF. CDR3 coding DNA: TGTGCCATCTCTAGCGGGAGACTTCGTACAGATACGCAGTATTTT.

This clonotype turned up a few times. The chain couples TRBV27 to TRBJ2-7, with D perhaps being TRBD1 or TRBD2 (5 bases each). The V end lost 5 bases, the J end lost 3 bases, and 14 bases lay between the germline ends. CDR3 length: 14 residues. The germline V gene has CDR1 MNHEY and CDR2 SMNVEV (reference sequence). CDR3 nucleotides: TGTGCCAGCAGTCAGAGGGGAATTAGCTACGAGCAGTACTTC. It codes for CASSQRGISYEQYF.

This clonotype was seen a few times. The CDR3 nucleotides read TGCGCCAGCAGCTTGGACAGGGGGATCTTTCCCCTCCACTTT. Translating gives CASSLDRGIFPLHF. The gene calls are TRBV5-1 and TRBJ1-6; TRBD1 matches at 8 bases. With V trimmed by 0 bases and J by 13 bases, 6 bases remained unmatched. This CDR3 comprises 14 residues. Germline CDR1 is SGHRS and CDR2 is YFSETQ.

V usage is TRBV12-3 or TRBV12-4 and J usage is TRBJ1-5, with D uncertain. CDR3 length: 15 residues. V lost 3 bases to trimming and J lost 2 bases, with 11 bases between them. CDR3 bases: TGTGCCAGCAGTTTGACCCTTTGGGGCAATCAGCCCCAGCATTTT. Encoded protein: CASSLTLWGNQPQHF.

V gene TRBV19 combines with J gene TRBJ2-2; D is perhaps TRBD1 (6 bases). There are 13 residues in the CDR3. Looked up from germline, CDR1 is LNHDA and CDR2 is SQIVND (reference sequence). Trimming took off 4 bases at V and 6 bases at J, with 9 bases between the two ends. For the CDR3, the DNA is TGTGCCAGTAGTACACAGGGTTCCGGGGAGCTGTTTTTT. It codes for CASSTQGSGELFF.

The J gene is TRBJ2-7, the V gene TRBV12-5; 8 bases map to TRBD2. The V gene's germline CDR1 is LGHNT and CDR2 FRNRAP. V trimming: 4 bases; J trimming: 3 bases; junction bases outside the gene matches: 8. The CDR3 loop spans 15 amino acids. This CDR3 reads CASGYGASGFYEQYF. The CDR3 DNA is TGTGCTAGTGGTTATGGGGCTAGCGGGTTCTACGAGCAGTACTTC.

The rearrangement links TRBV7-8 to TRBJ2-1; D possibly uses TRBD1 or TRBD2 (5 bases each). Trimming removed 0 bases from V and 8 bases from J, with 11 bases in between. CDR1 and CDR2 (germline): SGHVS, FQNEAQ. The CDR3 length is 14 residues. In DNA, the CDR3 is TGTGCCAGCAGCTTAGCTCTAGGGACGGATGAGCAGTTCTTC. Its translation: CASSLALGTDEQFF.

This sequence joins TRBV4-3 and TRBJ2-5; the D gene is possibly TRBD2 (7 bases). V was cut by 4 bases and J by 5 bases, with 17 bases left in between. The CDR3 spans 15 residues. Germline values: CDR1 LGHNA, CDR2 YSLEER. CDR3 residues: CASSPGGGVRETQYF. The CDR3 DNA follows: TGCGCCAGCAGCCCAGGAGGGGGGGTCAGGGAGACCCAGTACTTC.

DNA of the CDR3: TGTGCCAGCAGCTTAGGGACTAGCGGGGAGAACACCGGGGAGCTGTTTTTT. It encodes CASSLGTSGENTGELFF. The chain joins TRBV7-6 to TRBJ2-2, with TRBD2 matching 12 bases. The CDR3 has 17 amino acids. The ends lost 1 base at V and 1 base at J; junction bases unmatched: 1. Germline V gene lookup returns CDR1 SGHVS and CDR2 FNYEAQ.

This clonotype occurred a few times. The chain employs TRBV27 and TRBJ1-4, with D unclear. Germline V gene data show CDR1 as MNHEY and CDR2 as SMNVEV (reference sequence). V was cut by 7 bases and J by 7 bases, with 25 bases left in between. CDR3 size: 17 residues. The CDR3 loop is CASTNLGVEGLGEKLFF. The CDR3 region has the DNA TGTGCCAGCACCAATTTGGGCGTGGAGGGCTTGGGTGAAAAACTGTTTTTT.

The rearrangement links TRBV27 to TRBJ2-7; D is perhaps TRBD2 (6 bases). The CDR3 extends over 14 amino acids. Per germline, CDR1 MNHEY and CDR2 SMNVEV (reference sequence). V gave up 3 bases and J gave up 4 bases, with 13 bases separating them. CDR3 nucleotides: TGTGCCAGCAGTTTGGGGGGAGATGGGTACGAGCAGTACTTC. Amino acid sequence: CASSLGGDGYEQYF.

The chain joins TRBV20-1 to TRBJ2-3; TRBD2 is a possible D gene (5 bases). V was clipped by 6 bases and J by 2 bases, with 9 bases between them. Germline V lookup: CDR1 DFQATT, CDR2 SNEGSKA (reference sequence). The CDR3 has 12 amino acids. The CDR3 spells CSAERLTDTQYF. CDR3 sequence (DNA): TGCAGTGCAGAGCGGCTCACAGATACGCAGTATTTT.

This clonotype showed up many times. The chain employs TRBV4-3 and TRBJ2-1; a possible D gene is TRBD2 (5 bases). Trimming took 0 bases from V and 4 from J, leaving 13 bases between them. The germline V gene has CDR1 LGHNA and CDR2 YSLEER. This CDR3 has 16 amino acids. CDR3 sequence: CASSQEYGNLYNEQFF. CDR3 coding DNA: TGCGCCAGCAGCCAAGAGTACGGGAATTTATACAATGAGCAGTTCTTC.